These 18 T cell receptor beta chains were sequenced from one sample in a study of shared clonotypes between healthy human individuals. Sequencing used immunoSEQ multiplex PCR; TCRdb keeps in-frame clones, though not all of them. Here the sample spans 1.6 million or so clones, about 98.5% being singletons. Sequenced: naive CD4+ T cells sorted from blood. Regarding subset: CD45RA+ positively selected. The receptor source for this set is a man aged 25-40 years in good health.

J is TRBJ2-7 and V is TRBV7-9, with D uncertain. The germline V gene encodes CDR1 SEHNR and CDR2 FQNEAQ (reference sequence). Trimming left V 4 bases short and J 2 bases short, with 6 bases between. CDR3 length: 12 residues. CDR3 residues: CASSSRPYEQYF. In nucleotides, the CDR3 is TGTGCCAGCAGCTCCCGCCCCTACGAGCAGTACTTC.

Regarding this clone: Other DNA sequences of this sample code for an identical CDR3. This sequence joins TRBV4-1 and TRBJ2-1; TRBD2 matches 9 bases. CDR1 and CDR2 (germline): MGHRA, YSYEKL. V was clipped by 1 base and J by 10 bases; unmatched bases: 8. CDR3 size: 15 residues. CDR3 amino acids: CASSQVGSGRGEQFF. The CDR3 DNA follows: TGCGCCAGCAGCCAAGTAGGTAGCGGGAGAGGGGAGCAGTTCTTC.

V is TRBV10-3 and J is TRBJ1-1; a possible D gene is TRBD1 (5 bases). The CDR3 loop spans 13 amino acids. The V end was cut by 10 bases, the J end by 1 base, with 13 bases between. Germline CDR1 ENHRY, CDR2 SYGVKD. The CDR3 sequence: CATCGTSNTEAFF. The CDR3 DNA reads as TGTGCCACCTGTGGGACGTCGAACACTGAAGCTTTCTTT.

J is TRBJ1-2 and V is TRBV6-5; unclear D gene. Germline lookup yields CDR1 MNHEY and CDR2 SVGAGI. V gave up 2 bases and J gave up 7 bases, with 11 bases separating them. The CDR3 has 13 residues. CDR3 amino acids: CASSYGSGFGYTF. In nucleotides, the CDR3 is TGTGCCAGCAGTTACGGCTCTGGGTTTGGCTACACCTTC.

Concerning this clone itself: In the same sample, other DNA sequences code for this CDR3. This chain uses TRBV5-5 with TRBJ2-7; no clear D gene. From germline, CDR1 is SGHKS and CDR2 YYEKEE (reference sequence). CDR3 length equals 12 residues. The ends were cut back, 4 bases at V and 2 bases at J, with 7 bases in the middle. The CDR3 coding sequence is TGTGCCAGCAGCCTTGGAGCCTACGAGCAGTACTTC. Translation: CASSLGAYEQYF.

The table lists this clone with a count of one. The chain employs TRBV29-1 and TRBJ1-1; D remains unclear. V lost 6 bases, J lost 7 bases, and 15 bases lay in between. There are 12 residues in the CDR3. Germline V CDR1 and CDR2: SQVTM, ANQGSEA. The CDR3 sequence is CSVDSTEFEAFF. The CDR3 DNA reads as TGCAGCGTCGATTCGACGGAATTTGAAGCTTTCTTT. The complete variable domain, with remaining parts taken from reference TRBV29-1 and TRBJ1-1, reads SAVISQKPSRDICQRGTSLTIQCQVDSQVTMMFWYRQQPGQSLTLIATANQGSEATYESGFVIDKFPISRPNLTFSTLTVSNMSPEDSSIYLCSVDSTEFEAFFGQGTRLTVV.

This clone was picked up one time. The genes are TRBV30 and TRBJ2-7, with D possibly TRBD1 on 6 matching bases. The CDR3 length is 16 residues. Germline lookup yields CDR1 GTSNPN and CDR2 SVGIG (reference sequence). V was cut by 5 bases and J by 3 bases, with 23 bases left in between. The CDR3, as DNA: TGTGCCTGGGTCGGGATAAACATGGACAGAAGCTACGAGCAGTACTTC. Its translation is CAWVGINMDRSYEQYF.

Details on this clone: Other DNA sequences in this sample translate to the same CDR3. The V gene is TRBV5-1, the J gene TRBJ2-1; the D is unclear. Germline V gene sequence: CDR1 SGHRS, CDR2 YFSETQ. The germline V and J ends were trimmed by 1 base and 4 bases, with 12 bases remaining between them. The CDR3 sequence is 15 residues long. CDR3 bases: TGCGCCAGCAGCTTGACTACCTCGTTGTACAATGAGCAGTTCTTC. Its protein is CASSLTTSLYNEQFF. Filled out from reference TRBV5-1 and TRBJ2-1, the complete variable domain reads KAGVTQTPRYLIKTRGQQVTLSCSPISGHRSVSWYQQTPGQGLQFLFEYFSETQRNKGNFPGRFSGRQFSNSRSEMNVSTLELGDSALYLCASSLTTSLYNEQFFGPGTRLTVL.

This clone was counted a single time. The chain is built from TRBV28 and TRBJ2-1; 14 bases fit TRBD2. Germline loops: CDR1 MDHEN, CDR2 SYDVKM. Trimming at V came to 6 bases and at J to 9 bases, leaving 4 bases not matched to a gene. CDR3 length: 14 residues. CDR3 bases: TGTGCCAGCAGCGGGACTAGCGGGAGTGGTGAGCAGTTCTTC. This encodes CASSGTSGSGEQFF.

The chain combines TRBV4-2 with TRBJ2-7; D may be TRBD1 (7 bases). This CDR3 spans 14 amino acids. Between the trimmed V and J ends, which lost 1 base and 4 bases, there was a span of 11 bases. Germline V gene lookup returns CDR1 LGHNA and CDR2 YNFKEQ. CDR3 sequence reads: CASSQAAGGYEQYF. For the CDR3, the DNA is TGTGCCAGCAGCCAAGCCGCAGGGGGGTACGAGCAGTACTTC.

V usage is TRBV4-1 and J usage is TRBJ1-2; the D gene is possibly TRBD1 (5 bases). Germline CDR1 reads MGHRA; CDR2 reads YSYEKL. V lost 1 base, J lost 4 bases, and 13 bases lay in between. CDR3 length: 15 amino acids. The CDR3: CASSQGGPRPYGYTF. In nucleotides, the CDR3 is TGCGCCAGCAGCCAAGGGGGCCCCCGTCCCTATGGCTACACCTTC.

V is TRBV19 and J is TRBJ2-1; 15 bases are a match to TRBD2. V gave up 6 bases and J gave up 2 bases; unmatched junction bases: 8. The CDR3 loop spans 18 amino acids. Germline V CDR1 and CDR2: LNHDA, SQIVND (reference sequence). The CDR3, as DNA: TGTGCCAGTAGCCCCGGGGGGACTAGCGGGAGGCCCTACAATGAGCAGTTCTTC. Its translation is CASSPGGTSGRPYNEQFF.

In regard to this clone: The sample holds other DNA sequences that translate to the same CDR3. DNA of the CDR3: TGTGCCAGCTCACCACCCACAGGCAATCAGCCCCAGCATTTT. Residues: CASSPPTGNQPQHF. This chain uses TRBV18 with TRBJ1-5; no definite D call. Per the germline V gene, CDR1 is KGHSH and CDR2 is LQKENI. This CDR3 has 14 residues. Deletions cut 0 bases from V and 2 bases from J, with 5 bases between.

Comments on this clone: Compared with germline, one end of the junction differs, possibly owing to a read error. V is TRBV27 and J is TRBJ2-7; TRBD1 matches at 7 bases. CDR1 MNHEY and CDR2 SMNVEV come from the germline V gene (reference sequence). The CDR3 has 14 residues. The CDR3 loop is CASSLIAQIGQASF. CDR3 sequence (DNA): TGTGCCAGCAGTTTAATAGCACAAATCGGACAGGCCTCCTTC.

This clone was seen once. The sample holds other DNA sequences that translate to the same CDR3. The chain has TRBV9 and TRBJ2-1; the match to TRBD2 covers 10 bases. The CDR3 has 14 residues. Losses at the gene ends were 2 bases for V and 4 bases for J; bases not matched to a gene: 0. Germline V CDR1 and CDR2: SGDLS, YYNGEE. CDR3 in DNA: TGTGCCAGCAGCGTTAGCGGGGGGTACAATGAGCAGTTCTTC. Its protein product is CASSVSGGYNEQFF.

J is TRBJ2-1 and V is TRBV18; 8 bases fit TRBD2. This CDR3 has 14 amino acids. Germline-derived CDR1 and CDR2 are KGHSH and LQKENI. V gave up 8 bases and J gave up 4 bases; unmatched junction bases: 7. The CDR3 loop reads CASQREGRYNEQFF. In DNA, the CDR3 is TGTGCCAGCCAACGGGAGGGCCGTTACAATGAGCAGTTCTTC.

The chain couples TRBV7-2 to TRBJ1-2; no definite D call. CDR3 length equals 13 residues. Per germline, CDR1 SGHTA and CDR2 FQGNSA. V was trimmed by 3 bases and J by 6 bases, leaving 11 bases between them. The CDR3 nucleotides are TGTGCCAGCAGCTTTTCAGAGGCCCATGGCTACACCTTC. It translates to CASSFSEAHGYTF. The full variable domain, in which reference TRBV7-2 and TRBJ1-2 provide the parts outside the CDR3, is GAGVSQSPSNKVTEKGKDVELRCDPISGHTALYWYRQSLGQGLEFLIYFQGNSAPDKSGLPSDRFSAERTGGSVSTLTIQRTQQEDSAVYLCASSFSEAHGYTFGSGTRLTVV.

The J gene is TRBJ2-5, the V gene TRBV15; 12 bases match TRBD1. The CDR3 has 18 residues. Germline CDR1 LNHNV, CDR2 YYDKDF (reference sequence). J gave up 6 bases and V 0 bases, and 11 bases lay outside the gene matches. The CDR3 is CATSRDPPGQGAVQTQYF. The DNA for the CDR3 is TGTGCCACCAGCAGAGATCCACCGGGACAGGGGGCTGTTCAGACCCAGTACTTC.